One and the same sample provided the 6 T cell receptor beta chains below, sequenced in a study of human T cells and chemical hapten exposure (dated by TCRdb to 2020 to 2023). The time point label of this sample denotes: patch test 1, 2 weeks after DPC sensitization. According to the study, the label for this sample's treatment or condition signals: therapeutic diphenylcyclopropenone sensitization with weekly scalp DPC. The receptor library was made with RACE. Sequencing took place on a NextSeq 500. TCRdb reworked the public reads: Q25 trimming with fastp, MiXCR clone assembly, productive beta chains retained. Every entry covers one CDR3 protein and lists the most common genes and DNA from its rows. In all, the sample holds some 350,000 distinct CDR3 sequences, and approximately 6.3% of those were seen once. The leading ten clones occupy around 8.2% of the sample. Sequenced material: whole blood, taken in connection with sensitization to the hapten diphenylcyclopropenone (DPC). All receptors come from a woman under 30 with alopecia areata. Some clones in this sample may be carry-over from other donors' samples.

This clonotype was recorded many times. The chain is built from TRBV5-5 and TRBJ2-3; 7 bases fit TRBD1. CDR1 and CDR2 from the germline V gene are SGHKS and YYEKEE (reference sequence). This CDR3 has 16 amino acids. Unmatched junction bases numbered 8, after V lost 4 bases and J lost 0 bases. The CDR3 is CASSPDRQTSTDTQYF. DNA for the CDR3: TGTGCCAGCAGCCCGGACAGGCAGACTAGCACAGATACGCAGTATTTT.

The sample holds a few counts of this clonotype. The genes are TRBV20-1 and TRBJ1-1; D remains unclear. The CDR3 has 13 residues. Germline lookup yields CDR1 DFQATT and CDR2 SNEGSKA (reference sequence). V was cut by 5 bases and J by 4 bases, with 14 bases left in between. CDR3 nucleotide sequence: TGCAGTGCTGGCCGAGGTGGAGGCACTGAAGCTTTCTTT. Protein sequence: CSAGRGGGTEAFF.

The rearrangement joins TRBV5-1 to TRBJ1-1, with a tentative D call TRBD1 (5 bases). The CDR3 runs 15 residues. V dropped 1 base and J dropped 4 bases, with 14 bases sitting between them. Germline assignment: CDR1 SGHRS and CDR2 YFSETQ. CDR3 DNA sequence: TGCGCCAGCAGCTTGAGGTCGGGGCCGAGCACTGAAGCTTTCTTT. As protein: CASSLRSGPSTEAFF.

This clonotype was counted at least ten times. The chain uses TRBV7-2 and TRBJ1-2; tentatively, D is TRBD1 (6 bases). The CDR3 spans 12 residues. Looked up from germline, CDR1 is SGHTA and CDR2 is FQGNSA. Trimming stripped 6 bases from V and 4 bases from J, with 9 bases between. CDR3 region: CASSSTGYGYTF. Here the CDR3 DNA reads TGTGCCAGCAGTTCGACAGGCTATGGCTACACCTTC.

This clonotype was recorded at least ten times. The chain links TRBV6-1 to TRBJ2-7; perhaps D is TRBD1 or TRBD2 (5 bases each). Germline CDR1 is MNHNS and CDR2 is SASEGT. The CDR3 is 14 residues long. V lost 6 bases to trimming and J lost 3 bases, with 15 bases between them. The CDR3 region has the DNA TGTGCCAGCAGAATAGGACTGACAGTCTACGAGCAGTACTTC. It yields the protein CASRIGLTVYEQYF.

CDR3 region: CASSEVGTGYYGYTF. The CDR3 region has the DNA TGTGCCAGCAGTGAAGTAGGGACAGGGTACTATGGCTACACCTTC. The genes are TRBV2 and TRBJ1-2, with 9 bases lining up with TRBD1. The germline V gene has CDR1 SNHLY and CDR2 FYNNEI. The CDR3 spans 15 residues. J gave up 3 bases and V 1 base, and 3 bases lay outside the gene matches.